Listed below are T cell receptor beta chains from one sample, sequenced in a study of OX40 agonist ivuxolimab in advanced cancers. Data came from immunoSEQ multiplex PCR; TCRdb stores just in-frame clones and leaves some out. The sample lists more than 40,000 clones; roughly 86% were seen once. Sample: CD4+ or CD8+ T cells sorted from blood, taken in a trial of the OX40 agonist ivuxolimab. The receptors were gathered from an adult with an advanced solid tumor such as melanoma, head and neck, liver or kidney cancer. Each CDR3 is given with its conserved first and last residue. A D gene is named only where the DNA matches it firmly. The size of a clone is reported for some rows only, either as once, few or many, or as a class for expanded clones.

J: TRBJ1-4; size: NA; D: TRBD1; V: TRBV5-1; DNA: TGCGCCAGCAGCTTGTTCAGGGGGAGTGAAAAACTGTTTTTT; CDR3: CASSLFRGSEKLFF
J: TRBJ1-1; size: NA; D: NA; V: TRBV25-1; DNA: TGTGCCAGCAGTGTCCACAGGGCGGACACTGAAGCTTTCTTT; CDR3: CASSVHRADTEAFF
J: TRBJ2-3; size: NA; D: TRBD1; V: TRBV5-4; DNA: TGTGCCAGCAGCTTTGAAAGGGGGCGCAGGTTGACAGATACGCAGTATTTT; CDR3: CASSFERGRRLTDTQYF
J: TRBJ2-1; size: NA; D: NA; V: TRBV5-1; DNA: TGCGCCAGCAGCGGGGGGACGCAATACAATGAGCAGTTCTTC; CDR3: CASSGGTQYNEQFF
J: TRBJ1-5; size: NA; D: NA; V: TRBV19; DNA: TGTGCCAGTAGTCCTCGGGCGGCCCATCAGCCCCAGCATTTT; CDR3: CASSPRAAHQPQHF
J: TRBJ2-1; size: NA; D: NA; V: TRBV28; DNA: TGTGCCAGCAGCTCCCGAGGTTTCGGGGGCTCGCTTAGAAATGAGCAGTTCTTC; CDR3: CASSSRGFGGSLRNEQFF
J: TRBJ1-5; size: NA; D: NA; V: TRBV4-3; DNA: TGCGCCAGCAGCCAAGAAATCGAGTTTGGCAATCAGCCCCAGCATTTT; CDR3: CASSQEIEFGNQPQHF
J: TRBJ2-7; size: NA; D: NA; V: TRBV5-1; DNA: TGCGCCAGCAGCTTGGAAAGGTACGAGCAGTACTTC; CDR3: CASSLERYEQYF
J: TRBJ2-1; size: NA; D: NA; V: TRBV7-7; DNA: TGTGCTAGCAGCTTCGATAGGACCCATGAGCAGTTCTTC; CDR3: CASSFDRTHEQFF
J: TRBJ1-5; size: NA; D: NA; V: TRBV6-6; DNA: TGTGCCAGCAGTAATCCTAGTGGTTATGTAGGTCAGCCCCAGCATTTT; CDR3: CASSNPSGYVGQPQHF
J: TRBJ1-1; size: NA; D: TRBD1; V: TRBV7-2; DNA: TGTGCCAGCAGCTTAGTGTCGGGGCCAGGGGGCTTCTACGGTGAAGCTTTCTTT; CDR3: CASSLVSGPGGFYGEAFF
J: TRBJ2-4; size: NA; D: NA; V: TRBV5-5; DNA: TGTGCCAGCAGCTCCAACCCCGGGGAGGGGGGGACCAAAAACATTCAGTACTTC; CDR3: CASSSNPGEGGTKNIQYF
J: TRBJ2-5; size: NA; D: TRBD1; V: TRBV7-9; DNA: TGTGCCAGCAGCTTCACAGGGGGAGAGACCCAGTACTTC; CDR3: CASSFTGGETQYF
J: TRBJ2-2; size: NA; D: NA; V: TRBV4-1; DNA: TGCGCCAGCAGCCAAGAAGAACTAGCATCCGCCGGGGAGCTGTTTTTT; CDR3: CASSQEELASAGELFF
J: TRBJ1-5; size: NA; D: TRBD1; V: TRBV30; DNA: TGTGCCTGGAACCTACAGGGGAATCAGCCCCAGCATTTT; CDR3: CAWNLQGNQPQHF
J: TRBJ2-7; size: NA; D: NA; V: TRBV29-1; DNA: TGCAGCGTTATATTGACTGCCTACGAGCAGTACTTC; CDR3: CSVILTAYEQYF
J: TRBJ2-3; size: NA; D: TRBD1; V: TRBV11-1; DNA: TGTGCCAGCAGCTTAAGACAGGGAAACACAGATACGCAGTATTTT; CDR3: CASSLRQGNTDTQYF
J: TRBJ2-7; size: NA; D: TRBD1; V: TRBV4-1; DNA: TGCGCCAGCAGCCAAGAAGAGGACAGGGGCTACGAGCAGTACTTC; CDR3: CASSQEEDRGYEQYF
J: TRBJ2-3; size: once; D: TRBD1; V: TRBV29-1; DNA: TGCAGCGTTGAACCGGGACAGGGCACAGATACGCAGTATTTT; CDR3: CSVEPGQGTDTQYF
J: TRBJ2-3; size: NA; D: TRBD2; V: TRBV11-3; DNA: TGTGCCAGCAGCTTAGGCGGGGGTTCAGATACGCAGTATTTT; CDR3: CASSLGGGSDTQYF
J: TRBJ2-7; size: NA; D: NA; V: TRBV7-9; DNA: TGTGCCAGCAGCACAATATTACTCGGGCAGTACTTC; CDR3: CASSTILLGQYF
J: TRBJ2-5; size: NA; D: TRBD2; V: TRBV7-2; DNA: TGTGCCAGCAGTGAGAGACTAGCGGGAGGGGTGCAAGAGACCCAGTACTTC; CDR3: CASSERLAGGVQETQYF
J: TRBJ1-3; size: NA; D: NA; V: TRBV10-2; DNA: TGCGCCAGCAGTCCGGATCACCTGTCTGGAAACACCATATATTTT; CDR3: CASSPDHLSGNTIYF
J: TRBJ2-1; size: NA; D: TRBD1; V: TRBV5-1; DNA: TGCGCCAGCAGCTTGGGACAGGGGGCTTATGAGCAGTTCTTC; CDR3: CASSLGQGAYEQFF
J: TRBJ1-3; size: NA; D: NA; V: TRBV5-4; DNA: TGTGCCAGCAGCTTGTATGGGGGCGCCTCTGGAAACACCATATATTTT; CDR3: CASSLYGGASGNTIYF
J: TRBJ2-3; size: NA; D: TRBD2; V: TRBV18; DNA: TGTGCCAGCTCACCTCTGGGCGGGGGTACGCAGTATTTT; CDR3: CASSPLGGGTQYF
J: TRBJ1-2; size: NA; D: NA; V: TRBV7-8; DNA: TGTGCCAGCAGCTTATACAGAGGGGGCTACACCTTC; CDR3: CASSLYRGGYTF
J: TRBJ1-5; size: NA; D: NA; V: TRBV21-1; DNA: TGTGCCAGCAGCAAAGCAACCGGACAGCCTAGCAATCAGCCCCAGCATTTT; CDR3: CASSKATGQPSNQPQHF
J: TRBJ1-2; size: NA; D: NA; V: TRBV7-2; DNA: TGTGCCAGCAGCTTTGCGGCAGCAAACTATGGCTACACCTTC; CDR3: CASSFAAANYGYTF
J: TRBJ2-1; size: NA; D: NA; V: TRBV5-1; DNA: TGCGCCAGCAGCTCCGGGACCCGAGCGAATGAGCAGTTCTTC; CDR3: CASSSGTRANEQFF
J: TRBJ1-2; size: NA; D: NA; V: TRBV7-2; DNA: TGTGCCAGCAGACTAAACGTCATCGGCTCTAGCGGTGGCTACACCTTC; CDR3: CASRLNVIGSSGGYTF
J: TRBJ2-5; size: NA; D: NA; V: TRBV29-1; DNA: TGCAGCGTAAGCTACAGCCAAGAGACCCAGTACTTC; CDR3: CSVSYSQETQYF
J: TRBJ2-3; size: NA; D: TRBD2; V: TRBV7-3; DNA: TGTGCCAGCAGCGAGGGACTAGCGGGAGGCACAGATACGCAGTATTTT; CDR3: CASSEGLAGGTDTQYF
J: TRBJ1-2; size: NA; D: TRBD1; V: TRBV6-5; DNA: TGTGCCAGCAGCCAGAATCGACAGGGGGCTGAAGGCTACACCTTC; CDR3: CASSQNRQGAEGYTF
J: TRBJ2-1; size: NA; D: NA; V: TRBV11-2; DNA: TGTGCCAGCAGCTTAGATGGGCTGGAGAAATCCTACAATGAGCAGTTCTTC; CDR3: CASSLDGLEKSYNEQFF
J: TRBJ2-1; size: NA; D: NA; V: TRBV7-2; DNA: TGTGCCAGCACTCAATCGCGGTCCTACAATGAGCAGTTCTTC; CDR3: CASTQSRSYNEQFF